This T cell receptor beta chain was observed in a study of blood T cell repertoires in COVID-19. Across the whole study: Some COVID-19 samples were acute and others convalescent; all came from the United States, Italy and Spain. From T cells, B-cell-depleted T cells, or PBMCs came the material, which was cDNA or gDNA.

This clone has just a few counts. In the authors' methods: Estimates of nucleated cell counts were drawn from the amplification of reference gene primers. TCRdb's table, derived via immunoSEQ multiplex PCR, lists solely in-frame clones and lacks some. Clone size and the V and J calls come from that table; the DNA yielded D and trimming. Here the sample spans around 340,000 clones, around 88% being singletons. Germline-derived CDR1 and CDR2 are SGHAT and FQNNGV. This CDR3 comprises 15 residues. Unmatched junction bases numbered 5, after V lost 3 bases and J lost 4 bases. This TCR came from a man between 25 and 39 years old with active or convalescent COVID-19. The sequenced sample was peripheral blood. The chain employs TRBV11-2 and TRBJ1-1; 10 bases line up with TRBD1. CDR3 sequence: CASSFGTGVSTEAFF. The CDR3 DNA reads as TGTGCCAGCAGCTTCGGGACAGGGGTGAGCACTGAAGCTTTCTTT.